Listed below are T cell receptor beta chains from one sample, sequenced in a study of shared clonotypes between healthy human individuals. The data were produced by immunoSEQ multiplex PCR, yet TCRdb's version contains in-frame clones alone and is incomplete. The sample has 950,000 to 1,100,000 clones, more than 60% seen once; the top ten hold over 1.3%. Sequenced: memory CD4+ T cells sorted from blood. Receptor source: a man younger than 30 in good health. The CDR3 runs from the conserved cysteine through the conserved F or W. A D gene is named only where the DNA matches it firmly. The size of a clone is reported for some rows only, either as once, few or many, or as a class for expanded clones.

V: TRBV9; J: TRBJ2-1; D: NA; size: NA; CDR3: CASSVSSSEQFF; DNA: TGTGCCAGCAGCGTATCTAGCAGCGAGCAGTTCTTC
V: TRBV6-1; J: TRBJ2-2; D: NA; size: few; CDR3: CASSESTRGAGELFF; DNA: TGTGCCAGCAGTGAAAGCACCAGAGGGGCCGGGGAGCTGTTTTTT
V: TRBV20-1; J: TRBJ2-1; D: NA; size: NA; CDR3: CSAFDRGEQFF; DNA: TGCAGTGCTTTCGATAGGGGTGAGCAGTTCTTC
V: TRBV10-2; J: TRBJ2-3; D: TRBD2; size: NA; CDR3: CASKKGTSGGYLLGTDTQYF; DNA: TGCGCCAGCAAAAAAGGGACTAGCGGGGGCTACCTCCTTGGCACAGATACGCAGTATTTT
V: TRBV7-6; J: TRBJ2-1; D: TRBD2; size: once; CDR3: CASSLPAGSSYNEQFF; DNA: TGTGCCAGCAGCTTACCAGCGGGAAGCTCCTACAATGAGCAGTTCTTC
V: TRBV14; J: TRBJ1-2; D: NA; size: NA; CDR3: CASSQNLGVAGGYTF; DNA: TGTGCCAGCAGCCAAAATCTGGGGGTAGCAGGGGGCTACACCTTC
V: TRBV5-8; J: TRBJ2-2; D: TRBD1; size: NA; CDR3: CASSLNSGTGGWTGELFF; DNA: TGTGCCAGCAGCTTGAATAGCGGGACAGGGGGCTGGACCGGGGAGCTGTTTTTT
V: TRBV6-1; J: TRBJ2-2; D: NA; size: NA; CDR3: CASSDEKRTYTGELFF; DNA: TGTGCCAGCAGTGATGAGAAGAGGACCTACACCGGGGAGCTGTTTTTT
V: TRBV5-1; J: TRBJ2-3; D: NA; size: once; CDR3: CASSLAEVTDTQYF; DNA: TGCGCCAGCAGCTTGGCCGAGGTCACAGATACGCAGTATTTT
V: TRBV18; J: TRBJ1-4; D: TRBD1; size: NA; CDR3: CASSPGTANEKLFF; DNA: TGTGCCAGCTCACCTGGGACAGCTAATGAAAAACTGTTTTTT
V: TRBV6-5; J: TRBJ1-1; D: TRBD1; size: NA; CDR3: CASSPFGQGTVEAFF; DNA: TGTGCCAGCAGTCCCTTCGGACAGGGTACCGTCGAAGCTTTCTTT
V: TRBV5-1; J: TRBJ1-6; D: TRBD1; size: few; CDR3: CASSLRLGQGTDISPLHF; DNA: TGCGCCAGCAGCTTGCGGTTGGGACAGGGGACGGACATTTCACCCCTCCACTTT
V: TRBV11-2; J: TRBJ2-1; D: NA; size: NA; CDR3: CASSLDTGYNEQFF; DNA: TGTGCCAGCAGCTTAGATACGGGTTACAATGAGCAGTTCTTC
V: TRBV25-1; J: TRBJ2-2; D: NA; size: once; CDR3: CASSEYGELFF; DNA: TGTGCCAGCAGTGAGTACGGGGAGCTGTTTTTT
V: TRBV29-1; J: TRBJ2-3; D: NA; size: NA; CDR3: CSVRRTDTQYF; DNA: TGCAGCGTCAGGAGGACAGATACGCAGTATTTT
V: TRBV6-1; J: TRBJ1-1; D: NA; size: NA; CDR3: CASRTGHSNTEAFF; DNA: TGTGCCAGCAGGACTGGACATTCGAACACTGAAGCTTTCTTT
V: TRBV7-8; J: TRBJ1-2; D: TRBD1; size: few; CDR3: CASNDRGLGYGYTF; DNA: TGTGCCAGCAATGACAGGGGGCTGGGCTATGGCTACACCTTC
V: TRBV11-3; J: TRBJ2-2; D: NA; size: NA; CDR3: CASSLGLGAGTGELFF; DNA: TGTGCCAGCAGCTTAGGTTTGGGGGCCGGTACCGGGGAGCTGTTTTTT
V: TRBV19; J: TRBJ1-4; D: TRBD1; size: once; CDR3: CASNSGQGRSEKLFF; DNA: TGTGCCAGCAACTCGGGACAGGGCCGGTCTGAAAAACTGTTTTTT
V: TRBV18; J: TRBJ2-1; D: TRBD2; size: NA; CDR3: CASSLGTSGGSSYNEQFF; DNA: TGTGCCAGCTCACTCGGGACTAGCGGAGGGAGCTCCTACAATGAGCAGTTCTTC
V: TRBV2; J: TRBJ2-7; D: TRBD1; size: few; CDR3: CASSFGQGKSYEQYF; DNA: TGTGCCAGCAGTTTCGGACAGGGTAAATCCTACGAGCAGTACTTC
V: TRBV11-2; J: TRBJ2-7; D: TRBD2; size: NA; CDR3: CASSFRTSDSYEQYF; DNA: TGTGCCAGCAGCTTTCGGACTAGCGACTCCTACGAGCAGTACTTC
V: TRBV9; J: TRBJ1-1; D: NA; size: NA; CDR3: CASSVGPRGVEAFF; DNA: TGTGCCAGCAGCGTAGGTCCCAGGGGTGTTGAAGCTTTCTTT
V: TRBV28; J: TRBJ1-1; D: NA; size: NA; CDR3: CASSLWEGIAGGTEAFF; DNA: TGTGCCAGCAGTTTATGGGAGGGGATTGCCGGTGGCACTGAAGCTTTCTTT
V: TRBV9; J: TRBJ1-5; D: TRBD1; size: few; CDR3: CASSRGPLEPQHF; DNA: TGTGCCAGCAGCAGGGGGCCCCTGGAGCCCCAGCATTTT
V: TRBV25-1; J: TRBJ1-2; D: NA; size: NA; CDR3: CASSEYGGNYGYTF; DNA: TGTGCCAGCAGTGAATATGGGGGCAACTATGGCTACACCTTC
V: TRBV5-1; J: TRBJ2-3; D: TRBD1; size: few; CDR3: CASLDRGQGDTQYF; DNA: TGCGCCAGCCTAGACAGGGGACAAGGAGATACGCAGTATTTT
V: TRBV5-4; J: TRBJ2-7; D: NA; size: NA; CDR3: CASSLVFGAPRGIEQYF; DNA: TGTGCCAGCAGCTTGGTATTTGGGGCGCCGAGGGGTATCGAGCAGTACTTC
V: TRBV7-2; J: TRBJ2-5; D: TRBD1; size: few; CDR3: CASSLWTGNQETQYF; DNA: TGTGCCAGCAGCCTATGGACAGGGAACCAAGAGACCCAGTACTTC
V: TRBV6-6; J: TRBJ2-7; D: TRBD1; size: NA; CDR3: CASSSTGVSYEQYF; DNA: TGTGCCAGCAGTTCTACAGGGGTTTCCTACGAGCAGTACTTC
V: TRBV6-5; J: TRBJ2-7; D: NA; size: few; CDR3: CASSPPQGHEQYF; DNA: TGTGCCAGCAGCCCACCACAAGGCCACGAGCAGTACTTC
V: TRBV5-1; J: TRBJ2-1; D: NA; size: NA; CDR3: CASSLWDFYNEQFF; DNA: TGCGCCAGCAGCTTGTGGGACTTCTACAATGAGCAGTTCTTC
V: TRBV10-3; J: TRBJ2-7; D: NA; size: NA; CDR3: CAISDRDEQYF; DNA: TGTGCCATCAGTGACAGGGACGAGCAGTACTTC
V: TRBV15; J: TRBJ1-2; D: TRBD1; size: NA; CDR3: CATSRGSPGTGGGDGYTF; DNA: TGTGCCACCAGCAGAGGATCGCCCGGGACAGGGGGCGGAGATGGCTACACCTTC
V: TRBV7-9; J: TRBJ1-1; D: NA; size: NA; CDR3: CASSLSGLNTEAFF; DNA: TGTGCCAGCAGCTTATCAGGACTGAACACTGAAGCTTTCTTT
V: TRBV19; J: TRBJ2-7; D: TRBD1; size: NA; CDR3: CASSGQGTSEQYF; DNA: TGTGCCAGTAGTGGACAGGGAACGAGCGAGCAGTACTTC
V: TRBV7-9; J: TRBJ2-3; D: NA; size: NA; CDR3: CASSRGTSSTDTQYF; DNA: TGTGCCAGCAGCCGCGGGACTTCCAGCACAGATACGCAGTATTTT
V: TRBV6-6; J: TRBJ1-1; D: TRBD1; size: NA; CDR3: CASRAKSRGTEAFF; DNA: TGTGCCAGCAGGGCCAAAAGCAGGGGGACTGAAGCTTTCTTT
V: TRBV6-1; J: TRBJ1-6; D: NA; size: NA; CDR3: CASQGYSPLHF; DNA: TGTGCCAGCCAGGGGTATTCACCCCTCCACTTT
V: TRBV5-1; J: TRBJ2-1; D: NA; size: NA; CDR3: CASSLGGRAPQFF; DNA: TGCGCCAGCAGCTTGGGAGGGCGGGCTCCCCAGTTCTTC
V: TRBV28; J: TRBJ1-2; D: NA; size: NA; CDR3: CASSFPSGIGYGYTF; DNA: TGTGCCAGCAGTTTCCCCTCAGGGATAGGATATGGCTACACCTTC
V: TRBV18; J: TRBJ1-5; D: NA; size: NA; CDR3: CASSPPNNQPQHF; DNA: TGTGCCAGCTCACCACCCAACAATCAGCCCCAGCATTTT
V: TRBV30; J: TRBJ2-4; D: NA; size: NA; CDR3: CAWSVQGDIQYF; DNA: TGTGCCTGGAGTGTCCAGGGTGACATTCAGTACTTC
V: TRBV5-1; J: TRBJ2-3; D: TRBD2; size: many; CDR3: CANHSGGWTDTQYF; DNA: TGCGCCAACCATAGCGGGGGGTGGACAGATACGCAGTATTTT
V: TRBV5-5; J: TRBJ1-2; D: TRBD1; size: NA; CDR3: CASSLGRLTGGDGYTF; DNA: TGTGCCAGCAGCTTGGGGCGTCTGACAGGGGGCGATGGCTACACCTTC
V: TRBV10-2; J: TRBJ1-2; D: NA; size: NA; CDR3: CARKGGDYGYTF; DNA: TGCGCCAGGAAGGGGGGGGACTATGGCTACACCTTC
V: TRBV29-1; J: TRBJ2-1; D: TRBD2; size: NA; CDR3: CSVEIAGGSFF; DNA: TGCAGCGTTGAAATAGCGGGGGGGAGCTTCTTC
V: TRBV28; J: TRBJ1-2; D: NA; size: NA; CDR3: CASSQRYGYTF; DNA: TGTGCCAGCAGCCAGAGGTATGGCTACACCTTC
V: TRBV7-8; J: TRBJ1-2; D: NA; size: NA; CDR3: CASSPHLPRGGLSYGYTF; DNA: TGTGCCAGCAGCCCTCATCTCCCCCGGGGGGGGCTAAGCTATGGCTACACCTTC
V: TRBV7-9; J: TRBJ1-2; D: TRBD1; size: NA; CDR3: CASSLNTGEVYGYTF; DNA: TGTGCCAGCAGCTTGAATACAGGGGAGGTATATGGCTACACCTTC
V: TRBV9; J: TRBJ2-5; D: NA; size: NA; CDR3: CASSAYSGTQETQYF; DNA: TGTGCCAGCAGCGCCTACTCCGGGACCCAAGAGACCCAGTACTTC
V: TRBV12-5; J: TRBJ1-1; D: NA; size: once; CDR3: CASGLVLGQPNTEAFF; DNA: TGTGCTAGTGGTTTGGTTCTTGGACAGCCGAACACTGAAGCTTTCTTT
V: TRBV7-9; J: TRBJ2-5; D: TRBD1; size: NA; CDR3: CASSPGQGRETQYF; DNA: TGTGCCAGCAGCCCGGGACAGGGACGCGAGACCCAGTACTTC
V: TRBV5-6; J: TRBJ1-1; D: TRBD1; size: NA; CDR3: CASSSGQRQNTEAFF; DNA: TGTGCCAGCAGCTCGGGACAGAGGCAGAACACTGAAGCTTTCTTT
V: TRBV19; J: TRBJ2-1; D: NA; size: few; CDR3: CASSMSPPDHNEQFF; DNA: TGTGCCAGTAGTATGTCGCCCCCGGATCACAATGAGCAGTTCTTC
V: TRBV7-9; J: TRBJ2-6; D: NA; size: few; CDR3: CASSREGELGVLTF; DNA: TGTGCCAGCAGCCGCGAGGGGGAACTCGGCGTCCTGACTTTC
V: TRBV7-6; J: TRBJ1-3; D: NA; size: NA; CDR3: CASSLEAVSGNTIYF; DNA: TGTGCCAGCAGCTTAGAAGCAGTCTCTGGAAACACCATATATTTT